The rows below give T cell receptor beta chains drawn from one sample of a study of CD8+ T cells in alopecia areata. Clones were read by immunoSEQ multiplex PCR, and TCRdb kept only the in-frame ones, dropping some. This table holds under 110,000 clones, roughly three fifths found once. The sample here was CD8+ T cells sorted from blood, taken at approximately week 60, from a patient treated with tofacitinib. The receptor source for this set is a human donor with alopecia areata. The CDR3 runs from the conserved cysteine through the conserved F or W. D genes are given only for firm matches. Clone size is not always given. Where it is, it says once, few, many or a class for expanded clones.

abundance	v_gene	j_gene	d_gene	CDR3nt	CDR3aa
.	TRBV6-1	TRBJ2-3	.	TGTGCCAGCAGTGAAGGAGGCTGGGGAACCAGGAGCACAGATACGCAGTATTTT	CASSEGGWGTRSTDTQYF
.	TRBV6-1	TRBJ2-7	.	TGTGCCAGCAGTCCCGCCTACGAGCAGTACTTC	CASSPAYEQYF
.	TRBV7-3	TRBJ2-3	TRBD2	TGTGCCAGCAGCTTCGGGGGGGCTGGCACAGATACGCAGTATTTT	CASSFGGAGTDTQYF
.	TRBV6-5	TRBJ2-7	TRBD1	TGTGCCAGCAGTTTGATGACAGGGGCCTACGAGCAGTACTTC	CASSLMTGAYEQYF
.	TRBV7-9	TRBJ2-7	TRBD1	TGTGCCAGCAGCAAAAGACAGGGGGAATCCTACGAGCAGTACTTC	CASSKRQGESYEQYF
.	TRBV9	TRBJ2-5	.	TGTGCCAGCAGCGCGACAGGCCCACCAGAGACCCAGTACTTC	CASSATGPPETQYF
.	TRBV11-2	TRBJ1-3	.	TGTGCCAGCAGAAGTCTAAGGGCCCGCTCTGGAAACACCATATATTTT	CASRSLRARSGNTIYF
.	TRBV6-5	TRBJ1-5	.	TGTGCCAGCAGTTACGATTTTGCGGGGCAGCCCCAGCATTTT	CASSYDFAGQPQHF
.	TRBV5-1	TRBJ1-6	.	TGCGCCAGCAGTGAAACGGGACATTCACCCCTCCACTTT	CASSETGHSPLHF
.	TRBV5-6	TRBJ2-5	TRBD2	TGTGCCAGCAGCCTGGGACTAGTCGGAGCCCAGTACTTC	CASSLGLVGAQYF
few	TRBV30	TRBJ2-1	TRBD2	TGTGCCTGGAGTTCGGGGGGAGGCAATGAGCAGTTCTTC	CAWSSGGGNEQFF
.	TRBV6-5	TRBJ1-2	.	TGTGCCAGCAGTCGATACAACGGATATGGCTACACCTTC	CASSRYNGYGYTF
.	TRBV13	TRBJ2-5	TRBD1	TGTGCCAGCAGCCGGGGGACAGGGGACCAAGAGACCCAGTACTTC	CASSRGTGDQETQYF
.	TRBV5-1	TRBJ2-7	TRBD1	TGCGCCAGCAGTTACGACAGGGGGCTCTACGAGCAGTACTTC	CASSYDRGLYEQYF
.	TRBV7-6	TRBJ1-2	TRBD1	TGTGCCAGCAGCCCCGGGACAGGGAGCTACACCTTC	CASSPGTGSYTF
.	TRBV13	TRBJ2-7	.	TGTGCCAGCAGCTTAGGCCGGGCAGGGGATTACGAGCAGTACTTC	CASSLGRAGDYEQYF
few	TRBV5-1	TRBJ1-6	TRBD1	TGCGCCAGCAGCCTGGGACAGGGTAATTCACCCCTCCACTTT	CASSLGQGNSPLHF
.	TRBV27	TRBJ2-2	.	TGTGCCACGTCCATGAGGCGGTTTGCCGGGGAGCTGTTTTTT	CATSMRRFAGELFF
.	TRBV6-5	TRBJ1-2	.	TGTGCCAGCAGTTACTTTGCGGCAGGGGATGGCTACACCTTC	CASSYFAAGDGYTF
.	TRBV27	TRBJ2-1	TRBD2	TGTGCCAGCAGCTGGGGGACTAGCGGGGGAATTAATGAGCAGTTCTTC	CASSWGTSGGINEQFF
.	TRBV2	TRBJ2-1	TRBD2	TGTGCCAGCAGTATCGGACTAGCGGGCTACAATGAGCAGTTCTTC	CASSIGLAGYNEQFF
.	TRBV6-5	TRBJ1-2	.	TGTGCCAGCAGTTACGAGGACTCCAGATATGGCTACACCTTC	CASSYEDSRYGYTF
.	TRBV14	TRBJ2-3	.	TGTGCCAGCAGCCAACGGGTGGATACGCAGTATTTT	CASSQRVDTQYF
.	TRBV30	TRBJ2-1	.	TGTGCCTGGATGGGAGGGGGCTCCTACAATGAGCAGTTCTTC	CAWMGGGSYNEQFF
.	TRBV6-1	TRBJ2-5	.	TGTGCCAGCAGTGAACGAATTGGCGGGGGCAACCAAGAGACCCAGTACTTC	CASSERIGGGNQETQYF
few	TRBV27	TRBJ1-5	.	TGTGCCAGCAGTCGGGATGGGGGCAATCAGCCCCAGCATTTT	CASSRDGGNQPQHF
few	TRBV1	TRBJ2-2	.	TGCACCAGCAGCCTGTTCGGTACCGGGGAGCTGTTTTTT	CTSSLFGTGELFF
.	TRBV6-5	TRBJ2-5	.	TGTGCCAGCAGTTACGAAGGGTTAGAGACCCAGTACTTC	CASSYEGLETQYF
.	TRBV7-9	TRBJ2-7	.	TGTGCCAGCAGCTTAGGGGCCGCTCGGGAGCAGTACTTC	CASSLGAAREQYF
.	TRBV5-6	TRBJ1-2	.	TGTGCCAGCAGCTTCGGGGAGCATGGCTACACCTTC	CASSFGEHGYTF
.	TRBV5-1	TRBJ2-7	.	TGCGCCAGCAGCTTGGCCAGGGGCGTAACACCCTACGAGCAGTACTTC	CASSLARGVTPYEQYF
.	TRBV7-9	TRBJ2-5	.	TGTGCCAGCAGCTTCGTGGAGACCCAGTACTTC	CASSFVETQYF
.	TRBV5-1	TRBJ2-3	.	TGCGCCAGCAGCCGCGGGCAGGGATTTAGCACAGATACGCAGTATTTT	CASSRGQGFSTDTQYF
few	TRBV7-2	TRBJ2-1	TRBD2	TGTGCCAGCAGCTTAGCAGCGGGGGGCCTCAATGAGCAGTTCTTC	CASSLAAGGLNEQFF
.	TRBV27	TRBJ2-7	.	TGTGCCAGCAGTTTGTCGGCAGCTCAGACCTACGAGCAGTACTTC	CASSLSAAQTYEQYF
.	TRBV29-1	TRBJ2-1	.	TGCAGCGTGGAAGGACACGCCTCCTACAATGAGCAGTTCTTC	CSVEGHASYNEQFF
.	TRBV27	TRBJ2-3	TRBD2	TGTGCCAGCAGTTTATCTGGCGGGGGGGCCATGCATACGCAGTATTTT	CASSLSGGGAMHTQYF
.	TRBV6-6	TRBJ2-1	TRBD1	TGTGCCAGCAGACCCCGGGACAGGGGTAATGAGCAGTTCTTC	CASRPRDRGNEQFF
.	TRBV6-1	TRBJ2-7	TRBD1	TGTGCCAGCACTAAGCGACAGGGGACCTACGAGCAGTACTTC	CASTKRQGTYEQYF
.	TRBV6-5	TRBJ1-1	TRBD1	TGTGCCAGCAGTTTCGGACAGGCAGAAGCTTTCTTT	CASSFGQAEAFF
.	TRBV12-5	TRBJ2-7	.	TGTGCTAGTGGTTTGGAACGGGACTTAGGACTCCCCTACGAGCAGTACTTC	CASGLERDLGLPYEQYF
.	TRBV7-8	TRBJ1-2	.	TGTGCCAGCAGCTTAGCGGCAGTGAACTATGGCTACACCTTC	CASSLAAVNYGYTF
.	TRBV7-9	TRBJ1-6	.	TGTGCCAGCAGCGTAACTGGGGGTGAGGATTCACCCCTCCACTTT	CASSVTGGEDSPLHF
.	TRBV30	TRBJ2-3	TRBD1	TGTGCCTGGAGGCCGCGTTGGGGGGACAGGGTCCCAGATACGCAGTATTTT	CAWRPRWGDRVPDTQYF
.	TRBV11-3	TRBJ2-7	.	TGTGCCAGCAGCCTAACGGGTTTCGAGGAGCAGTACTTC	CASSLTGFEEQYF
.	TRBV7-9	TRBJ2-7	.	TGTGCCAGCAGCTCGATCATTTCCGGGAACTCCTACGAGCAGTACTTC	CASSSIISGNSYEQYF
.	TRBV25-1	TRBJ2-3	.	TGTGCCAGCGCGACCACGGATACGCAGTATTTT	CASATTDTQYF
.	TRBV7-6	TRBJ2-1	.	TGTGCCAGCAGCCCTCGAGGGGGGGGCAAGTGGGAGCAGTTCTTC	CASSPRGGGKWEQFF
.	TRBV6-5	TRBJ2-7	TRBD2	TGTGCCAGCAGTTCCGGGACTACCTCCTACGAGCAGTACTTC	CASSSGTTSYEQYF
.	TRBV30	TRBJ2-7	.	TGTGCCTGGAACCCCGACTTAAGGGACGAGCAGTACTTC	CAWNPDLRDEQYF
.	TRBV5-6	TRBJ2-7	.	TGTGCCAGCAGCTTGGTTCGGGACGGTGACTACGAGCAGTACTTC	CASSLVRDGDYEQYF
.	TRBV4-1	TRBJ1-5	.	TGCGCCAGCAGCCCGTGGTCGGGGGTGGGTCAGCATTTT	CASSPWSGVGQHF
.	TRBV30	TRBJ1-5	TRBD1	TGTGCCTGGGGGCGGGACAGTCAAAATCAGCCCCAGCATTTT	CAWGRDSQNQPQHF
.	TRBV5-1	TRBJ1-1	.	TGCGCCAGCAGCTTGGCTAGGGTAGGCACCATGAACACTGAAGCTTTCTTT	CASSLARVGTMNTEAFF
.	TRBV9	TRBJ2-2	TRBD2	TGTGCCAGCAGAATAGCGGGGGGTGACACCGGGGAGCTGTTTTTT	CASRIAGGDTGELFF
.	TRBV5-6	TRBJ1-1	.	TGTGCCAGCAGCGGGACACACATCACTGAAGCTTTCTTT	CASSGTHITEAFF
.	TRBV7-9	TRBJ2-7	TRBD2	TGTGCCAGCAGCCTGGGACTAGCGGAGTACGAGCAGTACTTC	CASSLGLAEYEQYF
.	TRBV9	TRBJ1-2	.	TGTGCCAGCAGCGTAGACGAGGGGTATGGCTACACCTTC	CASSVDEGYGYTF